This TCR beta chain is drawn from a study of T cell responses to AZD1222 COVID-19 vaccine. Study-wide context: Second-dose groups at about 4 or about 12 weeks were pooled.

Study-level results: None of the repertoires were sampled until the peak T cell response had passed. The study found vaccine-associated CD4 TCRs spanning spike, dominant at 160-218 and 743-854.

There are a few counts of this clone. The target antigen is unknown. Germline CDR1 is LNHDA and CDR2 is SQIVND (reference sequence). With V trimmed by 3 bases and J by 4 bases, 6 bases remained unmatched. The CDR3 covers 14 residues. Clones were read by immunoSEQ multiplex PCR, and TCRdb kept only the in-frame ones, dropping some. The sample records around 100,000 clones, over 75% being singletons. The sequence derives from an adult in good health. V gene TRBV19 combines with J gene TRBJ2-7, with TRBD2 matching over 7 bases. Sequencing was performed on peripheral blood, taken on day 0 of AZD1222 vaccination. CDR3 region: CASSIGAGRYEQYF. The DNA for the CDR3 is TGTGCCAGTAGTATTGGAGCGGGGAGGTACGAGCAGTACTTC.